A selection of T cell receptor beta chains follows, all from one sample in a study of blood T cell repertoires in COVID-19. The method was immunoSEQ multiplex PCR; TCRdb's version includes in-frame clones alone and lacks a portion of them. The repertoire includes approximately 140,000 clones, around four fifths of them detected once, and around 35% sits in the top ten. Sequencing was carried out using peripheral blood. Every receptor here comes from a human donor in a cohort sampled during active COVID-19. Each CDR3 is given with its conserved first and last residue. The D gene is left open where the match is weak. Rows give clone size only sometimes, using once, few, many, or a class for an expanded clone.

- | TRBJ2-7 | TRBV5-8 | TRBD1 | TGTGCCAGCAGCCTGTGGGACAGCTACGAGCAGTACTTC | CASSLWDSYEQYF
- | TRBJ2-7 | TRBV28 | TRBD1 | TGTGCCAGCAGGACAGGGGGCGACGAGCAGTACTTC | CASRTGGDEQYF
- | TRBJ2-3 | TRBV7-2 | - | TGTGCCAGCAGCCGTCCGGGGAGTTCTACAGATACGCAGTATTTT | CASSRPGSSTDTQYF
- | TRBJ2-2 | TRBV7-9 | TRBD1 | TGTGCCAGCAGTGGACAGGGAAGCGGGGAGCTGTTTTTT | CASSGQGSGELFF
- | TRBJ1-6 | TRBV15 | - | TGTGCCACCAGCAGGCCGGGGGAGGGGCCGATTTCACCCCTCCACTTT | CATSRPGEGPISPLHF
- | TRBJ1-2 | TRBV19 | - | TGTGCCAGTAGTATCTTGCCAGGGTCCGAGCTGGGCTACACCTTC | CASSILPGSELGYTF
- | TRBJ2-2 | TRBV29-1 | TRBD2 | TGCAGCGTTAGGCGGGGGGGGACCGGGGAGCTGTTTTTT | CSVRRGGTGELFF
- | TRBJ1-5 | TRBV6-4 | TRBD1 | TGTGCCAGCAGTGGACACAGGGGGTTTAGCAATCAGCCCCAGCATTTT | CASSGHRGFSNQPQHF
- | TRBJ1-1 | TRBV5-4 | TRBD1 | TGTGCCAGCAGCCTCGGGACAGGGACCATGAACACTGAAGCTTTCTTT | CASSLGTGTMNTEAFF
- | TRBJ2-2 | TRBV5-6 | - | TGTGCCAGCAGCTACGACAGGAACACCGGGGAGCTGTTTTTT | CASSYDRNTGELFF
- | TRBJ1-6 | TRBV29-1 | - | TGCAGCGTTGCTTCGGGAACAGGGAATGAATCACCCCTCCACTTT | CSVASGTGNESPLHF
- | TRBJ1-1 | TRBV29-1 | TRBD1 | TGCAGCGTCGACAACAGGGGGAGCACTGAAGCTTTCTTT | CSVDNRGSTEAFF
- | TRBJ1-2 | TRBV12-3/TRBV12-4 | - | TGTGCCAGCACCCAGGGGCTCTATGGCTACACCTTC | CASTQGLYGYTF
- | TRBJ2-7 | TRBV6-5 | - | TGTGCCAGCCGGGGGTCGGGGGACGAGCAGTACTTC | CASRGSGDEQYF
- | TRBJ1-1 | TRBV7-2 | - | TGTGCCAGCAGCTTAAACGGGGGCACTGAAGCTTTCTTT | CASSLNGGTEAFF
- | TRBJ1-2 | TRBV5-4 | TRBD1 | TGTGCCAGCAGCTTTCCCCGACAGGGAAAAGGCTACACCTTC | CASSFPRQGKGYTF
- | TRBJ2-7 | TRBV7-2 | - | TGTGCCAGCAGCTTATGGGGGCGGGGGCAAGAGCAGTACTTC | CASSLWGRGQEQYF
- | TRBJ1-6 | TRBV5-1 | - | TGCGCCAGCAGCGTCCGTCCCGGGACGGAGGGACATTCACCCCTCCACTTT | CASSVRPGTEGHSPLHF
- | TRBJ2-5 | TRBV7-2 | - | TGTGCCAGCAGCCCCAGGGATGATCGGGAGACCCAGTACTTC | CASSPRDDRETQYF
- | TRBJ2-2 | TRBV3-1/TRBV3-2 | - | TGTGCCAGCAGCCCCCGGGACAAAGCCGGGGAGCTGTTTTTT | CASSPRDKAGELFF
- | TRBJ2-5 | TRBV10-2 | TRBD1 | TGCGCCAGCAACCGACAGGGGAGGCAAGAGACCCAGTACTTC | CASNRQGRQETQYF
- | TRBJ1-3 | TRBV7-2 | - | TGTGCCAGCAACCCAACAGGCCTCTCTGGAAACACCATATATTTT | CASNPTGLSGNTIYF
few | TRBJ1-3 | TRBV19 | - | - | CASTSDTSSGNTIYF
- | TRBJ2-7 | TRBV9 | TRBD2 | TGTGCCAGCAGCGGAGGACTAGCGGGTAACTACGAGCAGTACTTC | CASSGGLAGNYEQYF
- | TRBJ1-1 | TRBV6-4 | - | TGTGCCAGCGCGCTCAGGGGAAACACTGAAGCTTTCTTT | CASALRGNTEAFF
few | TRBJ2-7 | TRBV5-4 | TRBD2 | TGTGCCAGCAGCCCCGGGACTAGCGGGGGGCCCTACGAGCAGTACTTC | CASSPGTSGGPYEQYF
- | TRBJ1-6 | TRBV18 | - | TGTGCCAGCTCACCAAGTGGGGGCAGGGTTAATTCACCCCTCCACTTT | CASSPSGGRVNSPLHF
once | TRBJ1-5 | TRBV2 | - | TGTGCCAGCACTGTACAGGTAGATCAGCCCCAGCATTTT | CASTVQVDQPQHF
- | TRBJ1-5 | TRBV19 | - | TGTGCCAGTAGGGGAGGGCAGTTAAATCAGCCCCAGCATTTT | CASRGGQLNQPQHF
once | TRBJ1-3 | TRBV28 | - | TGTGCCATACGACCCAGGGCGGGATCTGGAAACACCATATATTTT | CAIRPRAGSGNTIYF
- | TRBJ2-7 | TRBV7-9 | - | TGTGCCAGCAGCCTCCTCCTCTACGAGCAGTACTTC | CASSLLLYEQYF
- | TRBJ1-4 | TRBV27 | - | TGTGCCAGCAGGCCCTCCTACAGCCCGAGTGAAAAACTGTTTTTT | CASRPSYSPSEKLFF
- | TRBJ2-1 | TRBV6-2/TRBV6-3 | TRBD2 | TGTGCCAGCAGTGATTTGGGGGAGGGTGAGCAGTTCTTC | CASSDLGEGEQFF
- | TRBJ1-3 | TRBV9 | TRBD1 | TGTGCCAGCAGCGTGACAGGGAGGGGAAACACCATATATTTT | CASSVTGRGNTIYF
- | TRBJ1-5 | TRBV7-3 | TRBD1 | TGTGCCAGCAGCTTAGTGGGACAGGGGGCAAGGCAGCCCCAGCATTTT | CASSLVGQGARQPQHF
- | TRBJ2-2 | TRBV9 | - | TGTGCCAGCAGCGTAGGTGGGGGGACGAACACCGGGGAGCTGTTTTTT | CASSVGGGTNTGELFF
- | TRBJ2-1 | TRBV6-5 | TRBD2 | TGTGCCAGCAGCCTACTAGCGGGGGCCTACAATGAGCAGTTCTTC | CASSLLAGAYNEQFF
- | TRBJ2-1 | TRBV5-1 | TRBD1 | TGCGCCAGCAGCCCAACCCGGACAGGGATATACAATGAGCAGTTCTTC | CASSPTRTGIYNEQFF
once | TRBJ1-6 | TRBV5-4 | - | TGTGCCAGCAGCTTGGGGCGGGGTGCAGGGAGCTCCTATAATTCACCCCTCCACTTT | CASSLGRGAGSSYNSPLHF
once | TRBJ2-1 | TRBV5-1 | TRBD1 | TGCGCCAGCAGGAGTCGGGACAGGGCGTACAATGAGCAGTTCTTC | CASRSRDRAYNEQFF
- | TRBJ2-3 | TRBV6-4 | TRBD1 | TGTGCCAGCAGTGAAACAGGGGCTAGAGCAGATACGCAGTATTTT | CASSETGARADTQYF
- | TRBJ1-2 | TRBV3-1/TRBV3-2 | TRBD1 | TGTGCCAGCAGCCAAGATAGACAGGGACGATATGGCTACACCTTC | CASSQDRQGRYGYTF
- | TRBJ1-5 | TRBV19 | - | TGTGCCAGTAGTATTAAAGGAGGGAGTCTTCAGCCCCAGCATTTT | CASSIKGGSLQPQHF
- | TRBJ1-2 | TRBV19 | - | TGTGCCAGTAGACTCCGGGAGTTTGGCTACTATGGCTACACCTTC | CASRLREFGYYGYTF
- | TRBJ1-4 | TRBV7-2 | TRBD1 | TGTGCCACCACAGGGGGGTATTTAGAAAAACTGTTTTTT | CATTGGYLEKLFF